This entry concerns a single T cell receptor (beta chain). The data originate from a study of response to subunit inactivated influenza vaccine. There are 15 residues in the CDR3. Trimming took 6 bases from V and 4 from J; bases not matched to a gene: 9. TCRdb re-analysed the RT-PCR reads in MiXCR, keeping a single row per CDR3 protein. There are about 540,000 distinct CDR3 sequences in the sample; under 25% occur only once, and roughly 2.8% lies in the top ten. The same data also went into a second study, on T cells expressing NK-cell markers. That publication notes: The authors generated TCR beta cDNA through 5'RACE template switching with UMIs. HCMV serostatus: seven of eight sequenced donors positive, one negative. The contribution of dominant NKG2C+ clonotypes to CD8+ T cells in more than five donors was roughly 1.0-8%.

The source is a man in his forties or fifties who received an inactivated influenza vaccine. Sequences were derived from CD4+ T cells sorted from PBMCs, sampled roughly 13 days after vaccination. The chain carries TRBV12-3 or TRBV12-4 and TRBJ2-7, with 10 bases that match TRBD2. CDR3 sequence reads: CASRESGRGSYEQYF. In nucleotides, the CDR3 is TGTGCCAGCAGGGAAAGCGGGAGGGGTTCATACGAGCAGTACTTC.